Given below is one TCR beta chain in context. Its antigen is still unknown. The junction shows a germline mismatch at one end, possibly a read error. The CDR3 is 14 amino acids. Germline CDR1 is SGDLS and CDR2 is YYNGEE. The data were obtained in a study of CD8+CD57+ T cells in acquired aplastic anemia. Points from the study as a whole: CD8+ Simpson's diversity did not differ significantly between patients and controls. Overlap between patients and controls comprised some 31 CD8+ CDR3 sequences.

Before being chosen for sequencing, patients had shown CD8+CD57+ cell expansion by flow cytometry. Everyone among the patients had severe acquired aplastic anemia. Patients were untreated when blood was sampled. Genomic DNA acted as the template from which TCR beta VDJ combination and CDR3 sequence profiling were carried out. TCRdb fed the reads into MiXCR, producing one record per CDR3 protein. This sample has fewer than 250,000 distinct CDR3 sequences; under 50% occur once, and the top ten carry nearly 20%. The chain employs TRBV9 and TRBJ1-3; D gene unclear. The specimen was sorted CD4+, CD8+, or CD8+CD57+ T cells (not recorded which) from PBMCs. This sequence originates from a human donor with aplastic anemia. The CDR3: CASSVSTIGTTIYF. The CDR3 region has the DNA TGTGCCAGCAGCGTATCGACCATCGGAACCACCATATATTTT.